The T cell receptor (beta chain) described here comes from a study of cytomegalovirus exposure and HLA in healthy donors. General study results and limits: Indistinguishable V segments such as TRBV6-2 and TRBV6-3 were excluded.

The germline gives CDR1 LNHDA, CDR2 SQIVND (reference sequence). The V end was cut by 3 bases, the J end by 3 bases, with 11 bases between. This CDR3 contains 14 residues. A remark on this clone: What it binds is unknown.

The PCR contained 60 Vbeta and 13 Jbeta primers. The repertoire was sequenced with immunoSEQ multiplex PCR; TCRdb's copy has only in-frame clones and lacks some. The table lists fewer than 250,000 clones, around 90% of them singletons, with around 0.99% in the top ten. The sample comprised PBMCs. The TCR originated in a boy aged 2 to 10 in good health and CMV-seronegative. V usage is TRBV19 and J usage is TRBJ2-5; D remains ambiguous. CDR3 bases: TGTGCCAGTAGTATCATGGGCAGAGAAGAGACCCAGTACTTC. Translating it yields CASSIMGREETQYF. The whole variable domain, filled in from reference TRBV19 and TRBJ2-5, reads DGGITQSPKYLFRKEGQNVTLSCEQNLNHDAMYWYRQDPGQGLRLIYYSQIVNDFQKGDIAEGYSVSREKKESFPLTVTSAQKNPTAFYLCASSIMGREETQYFGPGTRLLVL.